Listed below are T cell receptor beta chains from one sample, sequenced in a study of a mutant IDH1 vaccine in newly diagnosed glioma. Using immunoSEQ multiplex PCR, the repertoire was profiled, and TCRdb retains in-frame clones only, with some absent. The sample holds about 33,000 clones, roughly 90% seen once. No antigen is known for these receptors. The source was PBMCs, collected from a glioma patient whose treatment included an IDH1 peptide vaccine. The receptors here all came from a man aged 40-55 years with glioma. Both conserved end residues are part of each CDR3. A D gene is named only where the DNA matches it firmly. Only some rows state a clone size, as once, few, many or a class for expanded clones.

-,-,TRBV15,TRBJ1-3,CATSRGSAGVISGNTIYF,TGTGCCACCAGCAGAGGGTCAGCGGGGGTGATTTCTGGAAACACCATATATTTT
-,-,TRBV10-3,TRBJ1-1,CAISESNGDTEAFF,TGTGCCATCAGTGAGTCTAACGGGGACACTGAAGCTTTCTTT
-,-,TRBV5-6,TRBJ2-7,CASSLFGGQGEQYF,TGTGCCAGCAGCTTGTTTGGGGGGCAAGGTGAGCAGTACTTC
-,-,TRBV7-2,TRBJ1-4,CASSRTGEGLFF,TGTGCCAGCAGTCGGACGGGAGAGGGACTGTTTTTT
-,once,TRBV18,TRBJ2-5,CASSPRAPGQETQYF,TGTGCCAGCTCACCGAGGGCCCCAGGGCAAGAGACCCAGTACTTC
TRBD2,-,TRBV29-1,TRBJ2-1,CSVAQISGGYNEQFF,TGCAGCGTCGCTCAGATTAGCGGGGGTTACAATGAGCAGTTCTTC
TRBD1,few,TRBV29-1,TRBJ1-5,CSVGDRADSNQPQHF,TGCAGCGTGGGGGACAGGGCGGATAGCAATCAGCCCCAGCATTTT
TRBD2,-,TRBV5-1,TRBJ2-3,CASSSGLVTDTQYF,TGCGCCAGCAGCTCGGGACTAGTAACGGATACGCAGTATTTT
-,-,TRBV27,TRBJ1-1,CASYPRGRGNTEAFF,TGTGCCAGCTATCCGAGGGGTCGAGGGAACACTGAAGCTTTCTTT
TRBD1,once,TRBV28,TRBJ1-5,CASSLSFGTGAIYSNQPQHF,TGTGCCAGCAGTTTATCCTTCGGGACAGGGGCGATCTATAGCAATCAGCCCCAGCATTTT
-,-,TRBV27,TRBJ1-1,CASSSRARTTEAFF,TGTGCCAGCAGTTCGAGGGCCCGGACCACTGAAGCTTTCTTT
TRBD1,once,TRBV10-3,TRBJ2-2,CAISPDPGTGRTGELFF,TGTGCCATCAGTCCAGACCCCGGGACAGGGAGAACCGGGGAGCTGTTTTTT
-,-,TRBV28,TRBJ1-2,CASSIGRGGYTF,TGTGCCAGCAGCATCGGCCGTGGTGGCTACACCTTC
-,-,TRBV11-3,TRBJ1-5,CASSLGSPPKNQPQHF,TGTGCCAGCAGCTTAGGCTCTCCCCCTAAAAATCAGCCCCAGCATTTT
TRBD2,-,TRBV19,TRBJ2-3,CASSIDVAGGTDTQYF,TGTGCCAGTAGTATAGATGTAGCGGGAGGCACAGATACGCAGTATTTT
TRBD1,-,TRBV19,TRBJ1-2,CASSTTGGANYGYTF,TGTGCCAGTAGCACCACAGGGGGAGCTAACTATGGCTACACCTTC